A single sample is the source of the 13 T cell receptor beta chains below, sequenced in a study of T cell responses to AZD1222 COVID-19 vaccine. Produced via immunoSEQ multiplex PCR; TCRdb's table is partial and in-frame only. The table lists roughly 120,000 clones, around 85% of them singletons. This material consisted of peripheral blood, taken on day 0 of MenACWY control vaccination. All receptors come from an adult in good health.

The gene calls are TRBV21-1 and TRBJ2-2; the tabulated D call, TRBD1, remains unverified against the DNA. TRBV21-1 has pseudogene status. There are 19 residues in the CDR3. The CDR3 reads CASSLRPARRAVSTGELFF. CDR3 coding DNA: TGTGCCAGCAGCCTCCGCCCGGCGCGCAGGGCAGTAAGCACCGGGGAGCTGTTTTTT.

The chain couples TRBV5-1 to TRBJ2-3, with D possibly TRBD1 on 5 matching bases. This CDR3 has 13 amino acids. Germline CDR1 SGHRS, CDR2 YFSETQ. V was shortened by 4 bases and J by 6 bases, with 12 bases between the two germline ends. The CDR3 loop reads CASSTGAADTQYF. The CDR3 DNA reads as TGCGCCAGCAGCACTGGGGCCGCGGATACGCAGTATTTT.

This chain joins TRBV7-3 and TRBJ2-1, with a possible D match to TRBD2 (6 bases). This CDR3 has 15 amino acids. Trimming cost V 2 bases and J 4 bases, with 12 bases left between them. Looked up from germline, CDR1 is SGHTA and CDR2 is FQGTGA. This chain's CDR3 is CASSLWGESYNEQFF. The CDR3 coding sequence is TGTGCCAGCAGCTTATGGGGGGAGAGTTACAATGAGCAGTTCTTC.

This rearrangement joins TRBV5-6 to TRBJ1-4, with D possibly matching TRBD1 (5 bases). Germline CDR1 and CDR2: SGHDT and YYEEEE. The length of the CDR3 is 17 residues. Trimming stripped 0 bases from V and 10 bases from J, with 22 bases between. This chain's CDR3 is CASSLEGTNVGWGKLFF. CDR3 in DNA: TGTGCCAGCAGCTTGGAAGGGACGAACGTAGGATGGGGAAAACTGTTTTTT. Supplemented by reference TRBV5-6 and TRBJ1-4, the full variable domain reads DAGVTQSPTHLIKTRGQQVTLRCSPKSGHDTVSWYQQALGQGPQFIFQYYEEEERQRGNFPDRFSGHQFPNYSSELNVNALLLGDSALYLCASSLEGTNVGWGKLFFGSGTQLSVL.

The chain combines TRBV24-1 with TRBJ2-2; D is perhaps TRBD2 (5 bases). This CDR3 has 12 residues. V was cut by 4 bases and J by 10 bases, with 9 bases left in between. Per germline, CDR1 KGHDR and CDR2 SFDVKD. The CDR3 nucleotides are TGTGCCACCAGTGACCCCGGGGTGGAGCTGTTTTTT. Protein sequence: CATSDPGVELFF.

The V gene is TRBV28, the J gene TRBJ2-3; weak D call: TRBD2 (6 bases). Germline V gene data show CDR1 as MDHEN and CDR2 as SYDVKM. The CDR3 contains 16 residues. V gave up 2 bases and J gave up 1 base, with 13 bases separating them. The CDR3 is CASSLRAGLRTDTQYF. The CDR3 DNA sequence: TGTGCCAGCAGTTTAAGGGCGGGACTGCGCACAGATACGCAGTATTTT. The full variable domain, in which reference TRBV28 and TRBJ2-3 provide the parts outside the CDR3, is DVKVTQSSRYLVKRTGEKVFLECVQDMDHENMFWYRQDPGLGLRLIYFSYDVKMKEKGDIPEGYSVSREKKERFSLILESASTNQTSMYLCASSLRAGLRTDTQYFGPGTRLTVL.

J is TRBJ2-1 and V is TRBV5-4; D assignment may be TRBD1 or TRBD2 (5 bases each). Trimming shortened V by 10 bases and J by 5 bases, and 16 bases separated the two germline ends. The length of the CDR3 is 13 residues. Germline V CDR1 and CDR2: SGHNT, YYREEE (reference sequence). For the CDR3, the DNA is TGTGCCGGAGCCTCGGGGCGAAACAATGAGCAGTTCTTC. Amino acids: CAGASGRNNEQFF.

This chain links TRBV5-1 with TRBJ1-5; 10 bases fit TRBD1. The CDR3 contains 16 residues. V dropped 5 bases and J dropped 3; count of bases not matched to a gene: 8. CDR1 is SGHRS, CDR2 YFSETQ, per germline. CDR3 DNA: TGCGCCAGCAGGAGACGGGGACAGGGGCTCAATCAGCCCCAGCATTTT. Translated, it gives CASRRRGQGLNQPQHF.

V gene TRBV6-5 combines with J gene TRBJ2-6; 7 bases are shared with TRBD1. The junction had 5 bases not matched to a gene; V was cut back by 7 bases and J by 2 bases. The CDR3 is 15 amino acids. Germline loops: CDR1 MNHEY, CDR2 SVGAGI. Here the CDR3 reads CASIKTGTGANVLTF. As DNA, the CDR3 is TGTGCCAGCATTAAGACAGGGACTGGGGCCAACGTCCTGACTTTC.

The CDR3 DNA reads as TGCGCCAGCAGCCAAGTACTTAGGGGGGCCACTGAAGCTTTCTTT. It specifies CASSQVLRGATEAFF. The gene calls are TRBV4-3 and TRBJ1-1, with a tentative D call TRBD1 (6 bases). Trimming pared 1 base from V and 4 bases from J, leaving 13 bases between. CDR3 length equals 15 residues. CDR1 and CDR2 from the germline V gene are LGHNA and YSLEER.

J is TRBJ1-1 and V is TRBV6-5; D remains unclear. Germline V gene data show CDR1 as MNHEY and CDR2 as SVGAGI. The CDR3 contains 15 residues. The V and J ends lost 0 bases and 2 bases respectively, with 10 bases between them. The CDR3 bases are TGTGCCAGCAGTTACTCGATTGAGGGTAACACTGAAGCTTTCTTT. Protein sequence: CASSYSIEGNTEAFF.

This clone showed up just once. The rearrangement joins TRBV2 to TRBJ1-5; D remains unclear. Per the germline V gene, CDR1 is SNHLY and CDR2 is FYNNEI. The CDR3 consists of 14 residues. V lost 6 bases and J lost 0, with 9 bases in between. CDR3 bases: TGTGCCAGCAGCGTTGACCCTAGCAATCAGCCCCAGCATTTT. Translated: CASSVDPSNQPQHF.

The chain has TRBV28 and TRBJ2-5; D gene uncertain. The V end was cut by 10 bases, the J end by 5 bases, with 14 bases between. Germline assignment: CDR1 MDHEN and CDR2 SYDVKM. The CDR3 sequence is 12 residues long. The CDR3 reads CATYFEAETQYF. CDR3 DNA sequence: TGTGCCACCTACTTTGAGGCGGAGACCCAGTACTTC.